These 6 T cell receptor beta chains were all obtained from the same sample, sequenced in a study of T-cell reconstitution after alpha-beta-depleted transplantation in children. Molecular barcoding with unique molecular identifiers was used for the TCRbeta library. TCRdb re-derived calls from the PCR reads in MiXCR, one entry per CDR3 protein. This table has 500,000 or so distinct CDR3 sequences, 32% appearing once. The source material was PBMCs from the stem cell graft donor, sampled from the stem cell graft. These receptors were collected from a human donor who donated a stem cell graft to a child with aplastic anemia.

This clonotype has only a few counts. The chain joins TRBV6-1 to TRBJ2-1; 9 positions agree with TRBD1. The length of the CDR3 is 16 residues. V gave up 5 bases and J gave up 6 bases; unmatched junction bases: 11. Per germline, CDR1 MNHNS and CDR2 SASEGT. The CDR3 spells CASSLRAGQGRNEQFF. The CDR3 nucleotides read TGTGCCAGCAGTCTCCGGGCGGGACAGGGCCGCAATGAGCAGTTCTTC.

By sample fraction, this clonotype is medium-sized. The CDR3 protein is CASSGGADFGTQYF. Here the CDR3 DNA reads TGTGCCAGTTCAGGGGGCGCGGATTTCGGGACCCAGTACTTC. The chain combines TRBV6-6 with TRBJ2-5; 8 positions match TRBD1. The CDR3 runs to 14 residues. In germline, CDR1 is MNHNY, CDR2 SVGAGI (reference sequence). Trimming removed 9 bases from V and 7 bases from J; junction bases left unmatched: 13.

This clonotype came up many times. The rearrangement joins TRBV7-9 to TRBJ2-3; no clear D. The CDR3 has 12 residues. V dropped 4 bases and J dropped 2 bases, with 4 bases sitting between them. Germline V gene lookup returns CDR1 SEHNR and CDR2 FQNEAQ (reference sequence). The CDR3 nucleotides read TGTGCCAGCAGCTCCCCCACAGATACGCAGTATTTT. This sequence encodes CASSSPTDTQYF.

This clonotype appeared a few times. The chain joins TRBV6-2 or TRBV6-3 to TRBJ2-7, with 13 bases that match TRBD2. The CDR3 length is 16 residues. Germline V gene lookup returns CDR1 MNHEY and CDR2 SVGEGT. With V trimmed by 5 bases and J by 1 base, 5 bases remained unmatched. CDR3 in amino acids: CASSPLAGGISYEQYF. CDR3 nucleotide sequence: TGTGCCAGCAGTCCACTAGCGGGAGGGATATCCTACGAGCAGTACTTC.

This clonotype was recorded a few times. The CDR3 DNA reads as TGCGCCAGCAGCCCCGGACAGGGGGGTACAGATACGCAGTATTTT. This sequence encodes CASSPGQGGTDTQYF. V is TRBV5-1 and J is TRBJ2-3; 10 bases are a match to TRBD1. This CDR3 contains 15 residues. CDR1 SGHRS and CDR2 YFSETQ come from the germline V gene. J was trimmed by 3 bases and V by 4 bases; bases with no gene match: 5.

This rearrangement joins TRBV12-3 or TRBV12-4 to TRBJ1-1; D ambiguous. V lost 6 bases and J lost 2, with 16 bases in between. The length of the CDR3 is 15 residues. In DNA form, the CDR3 reads TGTGCCAGCAGCCTAGGGTCCCCCGGAAACACTGAAGCTTTCTTT. Its protein product is CASSLGSPGNTEAFF.